This T cell receptor beta chain is drawn from a study of beta chain features in type 1 diabetes (dated by TCRdb to 2016 to 2018). With regard to the full study: Mean age, gender distribution, total cell number and subset yield were not different between patients and healthy donors. Across all samples, 107,917,701 sorted cells were examined, and cell number per subset correlated strongly with RNA yield. The study compared TCRB repertoires of sorted circulating CD4+ T cell subsets between recently diagnosed type 1 diabetes patients and matched healthy donors. Whereas all 28 donors provided naive and central memory subsets, regulatory and stem cell-like memory subsets were isolated from just 8 patients and roughly 8 healthy donors.

All of the isolated RNA was reverse transcribed with the High Capacity cDNA Reverse Transcription Kit, so expressed TCRB transcripts were sequenced. Naive, central memory and regulatory T cell samples underwent deep immunoSEQ sequencing, averaging about 3.5 million total reads per sample. Sorted cells were lysed in RLT buffer and RNA was extracted with DNase-treated RNeasy Micro or Mini kits, depending on cell number. To prevent cross-contamination, each cell subset was processed individually, whereas patient and healthy donor samples were processed jointly. TCRB sequences were amplified from cDNA with the immunoSEQ multiplex PCR, producing 87-bp fragments spanning the CDR3 region. The amplicons were sequenced using the Illumina HiSeq platform. The paper's data handling went like this. PCR bias was computationally corrected using synthetic template baselines, reads within Hamming distance 2 were collapsed, and singletons that could not be merged were discarded. Reads were aligned against IMGT so that V, D and J genes, CDR3 length and insertions or deletions at six rearrangement sites could be assigned. Within each subset, clonotype counts were normalized to sorted cell number, and only after that were true diversity and Gini coefficients computed with the tcR R package. The overlap coefficient, calculated on TCRB nucleotide sequences, was used to quantify repertoire sharing. TCRdb stores this immuneACCESS table with in-frame sequences only. Part of the clones is absent; in the studies checked, under half of the shortfall reflects unresolved V genes, and no reason is known for the rest. V, J and clone size were drawn from that table, and D and trimming were deduced from the DNA. Across this sample there are some 180,000 clones, with about 13% seen only once. Of the sample, 0.62% falls within the top ten clones.

Broader findings and caveats from the paper: Fewer insertions and more nucleotide deletions at VDJ recombination sites were observed in patients with type 1 diabetes, implying thymic rearrangement abnormalities. Sequencing cDNA rather than genomic DNA could over-represent highly expressing activated cells, although activation and CD3 levels did not differ between groups. Because small numbers of individuals were included in the HLA sub-analyses, any influence of HLA type on TCRB rearrangement was left unresolved. PCR might favor shorter templates, but patient and control samples were amplified and corrected together, so any skew would affect both groups equally. Naive, central memory and regulatory TCRB repertoires appeared to be more similar among patients than among healthy donors. Type 1 diabetes patients showed a moderate but significant shortening of TCRB CDR3 length in all four CD4+ subsets.

Trimming leaves V shorter by 1 base and J shorter by 4 bases, with the junction holding 9 bases beyond the gene matches. The CDR3, from cysteine to phenylalanine, totals 16 residues. This entry keeps only the CDR3 DNA: 48 bases, framed from base 1. According to the germline V gene, CDR1 reads LGHNA and CDR2 reads YNFKEQ. To note about this clone: Its antigen is unknown. It has no much larger one-base neighbor in the sample; base qualities were not kept.

Each donor gave one peripheral blood draw, around 0.12 L on average, collected into heparinised tubes. Naive, central memory, regulatory and stem cell-like memory CD4+ T cells were sorted on a BD FACSAria II using a panel including CD45RO, CCR7, CD25, CD127, CD95 and CD27. All sorted populations exceeded 95% purity. Right away, PBMCs were isolated by Lymphoprep density gradient centrifugation and were stained directly, with no culture step. To minimize batch effects, samples were stained and sorted in pairs, one healthy donor with one patient per experiment. The source of this sequence is a woman between 18 and 29 years old in good health. The sequence is built from TRBV4-2 and TRBJ2-7, with 8 bases in between that match TRBD2. The source material was central memory CD4+ T cells from blood. The CDR3 loop reads CASSQADRTSSYEQYF. The nucleotide sequence is TGTGCCAGCAGCCAAGCGGATCGGACTAGCAGTTACGAGCAGTACTTC.